Below, 7 T cell receptor beta chains from the same sample are listed, as sequenced in a study of cytomegalovirus exposure and HLA in healthy donors. Amplification used 60 Vbeta primers and 13 Jbeta primers. Assay: immunoSEQ multiplex PCR; the TCRdb copy retains only in-frame clones and omits some. Of roughly 99,000 clones detected, over 75% appear once; the ten largest clones hold 2% to 2.5%. Input material: PBMCs. The receptors derive from a man aged 30 to 45 in good health and CMV-seronegative.

The V gene is TRBV27, the J gene TRBJ1-5; D remains ambiguous. CDR1 is MNHEY and CDR2 is SMNVEV in the germline V gene (reference sequence). The CDR3 has 14 amino acids. With 6 bases removed from V and 5 bases from J, the gap between germline ends came to 14 bases. The DNA for the CDR3 is TGTGCCAGCAGCATAAAACAGTCCTATCAGCCCCAGCATTTT. Translated, it gives CASSIKQSYQPQHF.

V and J are TRBV11-2 and TRBJ2-7; D remains unclear. The V and J ends lost 6 bases and 4 bases respectively, with 10 bases between them. The CDR3 consists of 12 residues. Germline CDR1 and CDR2: SGHAT and FQNNGV. The CDR3 nucleotides read TGTGCCAGCAGTCAGTCCCAATACGAGCAGTACTTC. This sequence encodes CASSQSQYEQYF.

J is TRBJ2-2 and V is TRBV2, with 13 bases fitting TRBD2. The CDR3 covers 14 residues. CDR1 and CDR2 (germline): SNHLY, FYNNEI. J was trimmed by 3 bases and V by 9 bases; bases with no gene match: 1. The CDR3 loop reads CARGTSGDTGELFF. CDR3 nucleotides: TGTGCCAGGGGGACTAGCGGGGACACCGGGGAGCTGTTTTTT.

The rearrangement joins TRBV15 to TRBJ1-1, with TRBD1 as a possible D gene (6 bases). The CDR3 is made up of 14 amino acids. Germline values: CDR1 LNHNV, CDR2 YYDKDF (reference sequence). Trimming left V 1 base short and J 0 bases short, with 6 bases between. As DNA, the CDR3 is TGTGCCACCAGCAGAGCAGGGGTGAACACTGAAGCTTTCTTT. Encoded protein: CATSRAGVNTEAFF.

V and J are TRBV27 and TRBJ1-6; D is perhaps TRBD1 (5 bases). CDR3 length: 15 residues. Trimming shortened V by 5 bases and J by 6 bases, and 14 bases separated the two germline ends. Germline assignment: CDR1 MNHEY and CDR2 SMNVEV (reference sequence). For the CDR3, the DNA is TGTGCCAGCAGTCCCGGGGGGGGAGGTAATTCACCCCTCCACTTT. This sequence encodes CASSPGGGGNSPLHF.

The CDR3 coding sequence is TGTGCCAGCAGCTTAGGTCTCGAGGGTACGCAGTATTTT. Its translation: CASSLGLEGTQYF. The rearrangement joins TRBV7-8 to TRBJ2-3; perhaps TRBD2 as D (5 bases). Germline-derived CDR1 and CDR2 are SGHVS and FQNEAQ. The CDR3 is 13 residues long. The ends were cut back, 1 base at V and 8 bases at J, with 10 bases in the middle.

There are a few counts of this clone. The V and J genes are TRBV13 and TRBJ1-1; the match to TRBD1 covers 7 bases. This CDR3 has 16 residues. The V gene end was trimmed by 8 bases and the J gene end by 3 bases; junction bases not matched to a gene: 15. Germline loops: CDR1 PRHDT, CDR2 FYEKMQ (reference sequence). CDR3 coding DNA: TGTGCCAGCTCCAGGGGGACAGCGCTGACGGACACTGAAGCTTTCTTT. It yields the protein CASSRGTALTDTEAFF.